The present T cell receptor beta chain was sequenced within a study of blood T cell repertoires in COVID-19. Study-level information: Specimens from acute and convalescent COVID-19 originated in the United States, Italy and Spain. T cells, B-cell-depleted T cells, or PBMCs provided the cDNA or gDNA that served as material.

Per the original methods: From reference gene primer amplification, estimates of nucleated cell counts were derived. Produced via immunoSEQ multiplex PCR; TCRdb's table is partial and in-frame only. The V and J calls and clone size are taken from that table; D and trimming were inferred from the DNA. Of 150,000 to 200,000 clones in the sample, about four fifths were seen once. Trimming cost V 2 bases and J 6 bases; bases outside gene matches: 4. Germline CDR1 KGHDR, CDR2 SFDVKD. The length of the CDR3 is 15 residues. This rearrangement joins TRBV24-1 to TRBJ2-5, with TRBD1 matching over 11 bases. Sequencing input: peripheral blood. This clonotype was sampled from a man aged 55 to 70 with active or convalescent COVID-19. CDR3 sequence (DNA): TGTGCCACCAGTGATTCCGGGACAGGGGGACAGACCCAGTACTTC. Protein sequence: CATSDSGTGGQTQYF.